This entry lists 8 T cell receptor beta chains sequenced from one sample in a study of blood T cell repertoires in COVID-19. The assay was immunoSEQ multiplex PCR, and TCRdb's table has in-frame clones only and misses some. This table has hundreds of thousands of clones, approximately 86% appearing once. The sequencing sample was made of peripheral blood. The receptors derive from a woman under 40 with COVID-19, enrolled during active disease.

This clone was counted a single time. The CDR3 DNA reads TGTGCCAGCAGCCAAGATCGCGGTAGCGGGAGCGGCGAGCAGTACTTC. This encodes CASSQDRGSGSGEQYF. The rearrangement uses TRBV4-2 and TRBJ2-7; 9 nucleotides match TRBD2. From germline, CDR1 is LGHNA and CDR2 YNFKEQ. The ends lost 0 bases at V and 6 bases at J; junction bases unmatched: 9. The CDR3 sequence is 16 residues long.

The genes are TRBV3-1 (or the pseudogene TRBV3-2) and TRBJ2-3; D might be TRBD1 (6 bases). V lost 1 base to trimming and J lost 4 bases, with 12 bases between them. Germline CDR1 and CDR2: LGHDT and YNNKEL (reference sequence). The CDR3 sequence is 15 residues long. As DNA, the CDR3 is TGTGCCAGCAGCCAAGCCCTAGAGGGGGCAGATACGCAGTATTTT. Translated: CASSQALEGADTQYF.

This clone was picked up a small number of times. The chain uses TRBV9 and TRBJ1-6, with TRBD1 matching 8 bases. This CDR3 region has 17 residues. The V and J ends lost 0 bases and 8 bases, in that order; junction bases with no gene match: 10. Per germline, CDR1 SGDLS and CDR2 YYNGEE. This CDR3 is CASSVDPLDRVDSPLHF. The CDR3 DNA follows: TGTGCCAGCAGCGTAGACCCCTTGGACAGGGTTGATTCACCCCTCCACTTT.

This sequence joins TRBV9 and TRBJ1-6; 8 nucleotides line up with TRBD1. V trimming: 2 bases; J trimming: 5 bases; junction bases outside the gene matches: 9. The CDR3 runs to 17 residues. CDR1 and CDR2 (germline): SGDLS, YYNGEE. DNA of the CDR3: TGTGCCAGCAGCGTCGGACAGGGAAGGTTTGATAATTCACCCCTCCACTTT. Translated, it gives CASSVGQGRFDNSPLHF.

The chain combines TRBV3-1 (or the pseudogene TRBV3-2) with TRBJ1-2, with TRBD1 matching 9 bases. The V segment lost 4 bases and the J segment 7 bases; nucleotides outside the gene matches: 7. This CDR3 is 14 amino acids long. Germline V CDR1 and CDR2: LGHDT, YNNKEL (reference sequence). This CDR3 is CASSPQQGASGYTF. The CDR3 DNA sequence: TGTGCCAGCAGCCCTCAACAGGGGGCCTCTGGCTACACCTTC.

This chain connects TRBV7-2 to TRBJ2-1, with a tentative D call TRBD2 (5 bases). Germline V gives CDR1 SGHTA, CDR2 FQGNSA. This CDR3 contains 13 residues. The V and J ends lost 1 base and 10 bases respectively, with 11 bases between them. CDR3 nucleotide sequence: TGTGCCAGCAGCTTAGAGTTAGAGGGCGAGCAGTTCTTC. It yields the protein CASSLELEGEQFF.

The V and J genes are TRBV27 and TRBJ2-1; D is undetermined. In germline, CDR1 is MNHEY, CDR2 SMNVEV (reference sequence). Trimming shortened V by 0 bases and J by 10 bases, and 7 bases separated the two germline ends. This CDR3 has 12 amino acids. DNA for the CDR3: TGTGCCAGCAGTTTATCGTCGAGGGAGCAGTTCTTC. It yields the protein CASSLSSREQFF.

V and J are TRBV19 and TRBJ2-1; 7 bases are a match to TRBD2. Germline CDR1 reads LNHDA; CDR2 reads SQIVND (reference sequence). V gave up 6 bases and J gave up 8 bases; unmatched junction bases: 13. The CDR3 consists of 15 residues. The CDR3 sequence is CASRSASGGPDEQFF. The CDR3 bases are TGTGCCAGTAGATCGGCTAGCGGAGGACCCGATGAGCAGTTCTTC.